A single sample gave rise to the 9 T cell receptor beta chains below, sequenced in a study of cytomegalovirus exposure and HLA in healthy donors. Primers included in the PCR were 60 Vbeta and 13 Jbeta primers. Using immunoSEQ multiplex PCR, the repertoire was profiled, and TCRdb retains in-frame clones only, with some absent. The sample lists 110,000 or so clones; 82% were seen once. Sequencing was done on a sample of PBMCs. Source of these receptors: a woman aged 18-29 years in good health and CMV-seronegative.

The sample holds a few counts of this clone. The rearrangement joins TRBV28 to TRBJ1-3; no definite D call. Germline lookup yields CDR1 MDHEN and CDR2 SYDVKM. The CDR3 contains 14 residues. The V and J ends lost 7 bases and 0 bases respectively, with 10 bases between them. CDR3 sequence reads: CASKARDSGNTIYF. The CDR3 DNA is TGTGCCAGCAAGGCCCGGGACTCTGGAAACACCATATATTTT.

The chain is built from TRBV7-6 and TRBJ1-2; 7 nucleotides agree with TRBD1. The CDR3 covers 15 residues. Germline lookup yields CDR1 SGHVS and CDR2 FNYEAQ. V lost 5 bases and J lost 2; bases outside the gene matches: 8. The CDR3 DNA is TGTGCCAGCAGCCGGGACCAGGGGGGCAACTATGGCTACACCTTC. Its protein product is CASSRDQGGNYGYTF.

This chain connects TRBV29-1 to TRBJ2-7; 10 bases are a match to TRBD2. Germline V CDR1 and CDR2: SQVTM, ANQGSEA. V lost 6 bases and J lost 2; bases outside the gene matches: 16. The CDR3 consists of 17 residues. CDR3 loop: CSVIGTTSGKPPYEQYF. The CDR3 nucleotides read TGCAGCGTCATCGGTACCACTAGCGGGAAACCCCCCTACGAGCAGTACTTC.

This sequence joins TRBV9 and TRBJ2-4; D unclear. Between the trimmed V and J ends, which lost 0 bases and 3 bases, there was a span of 13 bases. CDR1 is SGDLS, CDR2 YYNGEE, per germline. The CDR3 runs to 16 residues. The chain's CDR3 is CASSVVPTVGKNIQYF. CDR3 nucleotides: TGTGCCAGCAGCGTAGTACCGACTGTTGGCAAAAACATTCAGTACTTC.

The chain combines TRBV28 with TRBJ1-4, with 7 nucleotides matching TRBD1. V was pared by 8 bases and J by 8 bases, with 11 bases of the junction left unmatched. This CDR3 contains 14 residues. CDR1 is MDHEN and CDR2 is SYDVKM in the germline V gene. The CDR3 DNA is TGTGCCAGCGGATCCACAGGGGAAGGAGAAAAACTGTTTTTT. Translated, it gives CASGSTGEGEKLFF.

V is TRBV5-1 and J is TRBJ2-1; 10 bases match TRBD2. The CDR3 spans 16 residues. Germline values: CDR1 SGHRS, CDR2 YFSETQ. The V and J ends lost 5 bases and 4 bases, in that order; junction bases with no gene match: 9. CDR3 coding DNA: TGCGCCAGCAGTCGAGAAGCGGGGGGGCCGTACAATGAGCAGTTCTTC. It codes for CASSREAGGPYNEQFF.

This clone was seen a single time. This chain connects TRBV5-1 to TRBJ1-5; 8 nucleotides match TRBD1. The germline V gene has CDR1 SGHRS and CDR2 YFSETQ. This CDR3 has 18 amino acids. J was trimmed by 0 bases and V by 0 bases; bases with no gene match: 8. In DNA form, the CDR3 reads TGCGCCAGCAGCTTGGCTCCCAGGGGGCTTGATAGCAATCAGCCCCAGCATTTT. This sequence encodes CASSLAPRGLDSNQPQHF.

V gene TRBV6-6 combines with J gene TRBJ1-2, with D unresolved. CDR1 is MNHNY and CDR2 is SVGAGI in the germline V gene (reference sequence). Trimming removed 2 bases at V and 8 bases at J, with 15 bases between. The length of the CDR3 is 14 residues. The CDR3 loop is CASSYGGVTGGYTF. The CDR3 DNA reads as TGTGCCAGCAGTTACGGCGGGGTTACTGGGGGCTACACCTTC.

This sequence joins TRBV6-5 and TRBJ2-1; 10 bases fit TRBD1. V shed 6 bases, J shed 10 bases, and the junction held 12 bases outside the gene matches. The CDR3 has 15 amino acids. Germline V lookup: CDR1 MNHEY, CDR2 SVGAGI. The CDR3 sequence: CASSLRDRGRREQFF. CDR3 bases: TGTGCCAGCAGCCTCCGGGACAGGGGAAGGAGAGAGCAGTTCTTC.